This entry is about one T cell receptor beta chain. Its antigen is still unknown. With 60 Vbeta and 13 Jbeta primers, the PCR was carried out. The data were produced by immunoSEQ multiplex PCR, yet TCRdb's version contains in-frame clones alone and is incomplete. Here the sample table reports 95,000 to 150,000 clones. This entry belongs to a study of cytomegalovirus exposure and HLA in healthy donors. Each donor's status was that of a healthy bone marrow donor. Study-level findings and limits: A classifier reportedly called cytomegalovirus status with high sensitivity and specificity. Per a later analysis, HLA-associated TCR beta chains showed more clonal expansion than other, equally common TCR beta chains. Association with HLA alleles at 0.05 false discovery rate was found for 16,951 TCR beta sequences in a later analysis.

Sample: PBMCs. The origin of this receptor is a man between 18 and 35 years old in good health and CMV-seronegative.

The chain's CDR3 is CASGLVLTDRSYEQYF. The CDR3, as DNA: TGTGCTAGTGGTTTGGTACTGACAGATAGGTCCTACGAGCAGTACTTC. The chain couples TRBV12-5 to TRBJ2-7; D may be TRBD1 (5 bases). Germline loops: CDR1 LGHNT, CDR2 FRNRAP. The CDR3 runs 16 residues. V dropped 0 bases and J dropped 1 base, with 13 bases sitting between them.